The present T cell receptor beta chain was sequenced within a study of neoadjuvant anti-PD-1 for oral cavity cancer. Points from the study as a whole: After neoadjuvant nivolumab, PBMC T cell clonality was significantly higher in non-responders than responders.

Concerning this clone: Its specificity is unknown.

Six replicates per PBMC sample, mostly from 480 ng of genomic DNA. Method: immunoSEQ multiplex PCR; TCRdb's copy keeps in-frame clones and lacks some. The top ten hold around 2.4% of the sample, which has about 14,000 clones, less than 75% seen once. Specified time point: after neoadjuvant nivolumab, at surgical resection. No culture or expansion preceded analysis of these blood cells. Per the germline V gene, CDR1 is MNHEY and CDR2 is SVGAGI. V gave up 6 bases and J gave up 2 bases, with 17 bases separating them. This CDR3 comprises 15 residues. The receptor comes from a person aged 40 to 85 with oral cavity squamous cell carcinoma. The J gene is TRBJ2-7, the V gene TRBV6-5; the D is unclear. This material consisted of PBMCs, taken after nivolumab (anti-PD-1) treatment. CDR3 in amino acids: CASSKPGTTTYEQYF. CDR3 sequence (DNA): TGTGCCAGCAGCAAGCCGGGCACGACCACCTACGAGCAGTACTTC.